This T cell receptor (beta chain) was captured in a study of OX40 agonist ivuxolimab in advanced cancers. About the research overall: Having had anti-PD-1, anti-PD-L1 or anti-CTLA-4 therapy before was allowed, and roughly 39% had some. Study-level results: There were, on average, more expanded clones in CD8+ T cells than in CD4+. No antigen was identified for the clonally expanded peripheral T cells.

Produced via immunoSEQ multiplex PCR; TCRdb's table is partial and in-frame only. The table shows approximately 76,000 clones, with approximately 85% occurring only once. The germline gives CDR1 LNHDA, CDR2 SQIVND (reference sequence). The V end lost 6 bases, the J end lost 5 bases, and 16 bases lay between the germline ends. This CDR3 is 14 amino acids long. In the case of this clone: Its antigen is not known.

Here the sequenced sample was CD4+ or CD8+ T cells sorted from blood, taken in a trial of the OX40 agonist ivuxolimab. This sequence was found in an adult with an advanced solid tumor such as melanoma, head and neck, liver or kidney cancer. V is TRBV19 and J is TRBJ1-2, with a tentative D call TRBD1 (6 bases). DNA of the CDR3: TGTGCCAGTAGCCTCGAGACAGGTATATATGGCTACACCTTC. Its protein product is CASSLETGIYGYTF.